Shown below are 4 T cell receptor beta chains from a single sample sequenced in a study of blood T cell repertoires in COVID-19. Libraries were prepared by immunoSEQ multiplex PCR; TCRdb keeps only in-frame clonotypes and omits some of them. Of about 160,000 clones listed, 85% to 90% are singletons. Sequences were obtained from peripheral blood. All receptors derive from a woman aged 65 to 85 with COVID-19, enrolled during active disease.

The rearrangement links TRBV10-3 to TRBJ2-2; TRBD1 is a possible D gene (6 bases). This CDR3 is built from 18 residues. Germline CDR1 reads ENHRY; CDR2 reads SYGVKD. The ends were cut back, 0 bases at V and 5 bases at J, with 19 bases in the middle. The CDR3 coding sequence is TGTGCCATCAGTGAGTCGATGGCGGCTCCTGGACAGACCGGGGAGCTGTTTTTT. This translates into CAISESMAAPGQTGELFF.

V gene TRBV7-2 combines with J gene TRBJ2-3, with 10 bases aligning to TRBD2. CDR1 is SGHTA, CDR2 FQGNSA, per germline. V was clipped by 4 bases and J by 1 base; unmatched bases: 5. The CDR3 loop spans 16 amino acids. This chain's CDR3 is CASSSSGTSGTDTQYF. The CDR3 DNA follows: TGTGCCAGCAGCTCATCCGGGACTAGCGGCACAGATACGCAGTATTTT.

CDR3 sequence reads: CASRIPLVGSRTEAFF. The CDR3 nucleotides are TGTGCCAGCAGAATCCCCCTTGTGGGGAGCAGGACTGAAGCTTTCTTT. This chain connects TRBV28 to TRBJ1-1; D is uncertain. The CDR3 extends over 16 amino acids. Per the germline V gene, CDR1 is MDHEN and CDR2 is SYDVKM. V shed 6 bases and J shed 5 bases, with 22 bases lying between them. Supplemented by reference TRBV28 and TRBJ1-1, the full variable domain reads DVKVTQSSRYLVKRTGEKVFLECVQDMDHENMFWYRQDPGLGLRLIYFSYDVKMKEKGDIPEGYSVSREKKERFSLILESASTNQTSMYLCASRIPLVGSRTEAFFGQGTRLTVV.

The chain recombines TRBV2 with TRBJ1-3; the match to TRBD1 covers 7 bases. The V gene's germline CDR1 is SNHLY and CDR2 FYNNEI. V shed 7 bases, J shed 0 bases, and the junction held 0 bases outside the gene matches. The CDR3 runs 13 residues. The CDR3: CASTGGSGNTIYF. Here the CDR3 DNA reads TGTGCCAGCACAGGGGGCTCTGGAAACACCATATATTTT.